The 27 T cell receptor beta chains presented below share a single source sample, sequenced in a study of T-cell reconstitution after alpha-beta-depleted transplantation in children. Unique molecular identifiers were used to barcode this TCRbeta library. One entry per CDR3 protein, called by TCRdb with MiXCR from the PCR reads. The table lists about 360,000 distinct CDR3 sequences, about an eighth of them singletons. The source was PBMCs, collected from the stem cell graft. These receptor sequences come from a human donor who donated a stem cell graft to a child with Fanconi anemia.

The CDR3 DNA reads TGTGCCAGCAGCCAATGGAGACAGAATGAGCAGTTCTTC. Its translation: CASSQWRQNEQFF. The chain uses TRBV16 and TRBJ2-1, with D possibly being TRBD1 (5 bases). The germline V gene encodes CDR1 KGHSY and CDR2 FQNENV. V lost 1 base and J lost 7, with 8 bases in between. The CDR3 contains 13 residues. Based on the CDR3 plus reference TRBV16 and TRBJ2-1, the full variable domain is GEEVAQTPKHLVRGEGQKAKLYCAPIKGHSYVFWYQQVLKNEFKFLISFQNENVFDETGMPKERFSAKCLPNSPCSLEIQATKLEDSAVYFCASSQWRQNEQFFGPGTRLTVL.

This clonotype showed up many times. The chain is built from TRBV7-8 and TRBJ1-2; D is ambiguous. V lost 0 bases, J lost 7 bases, and 9 bases lay in between. CDR1 and CDR2 from the germline V gene are SGHVS and FQNEAQ. The CDR3 covers 13 residues. The CDR3 protein is CASSLASPSGYTF. The CDR3 coding sequence is TGTGCCAGCAGCTTAGCTAGTCCTTCTGGCTACACCTTC. The whole variable domain, filled in from reference TRBV7-8 and TRBJ1-2, reads GAGVSQSPRYKVAKRGQDVALRCDPISGHVSLFWYQQALGQGPEFLTYFQNEAQLDKSGLPSDRFFAERPEGSVSTLKIQRTQQEDSAVYLCASSLASPSGYTFGSGTRLTVV.

This clonotype has just a few counts. The V call is TRBV20-1, the J call TRBJ1-2, with no clear D. Trimming took off 6 bases at V and 8 bases at J, with 4 bases between the two ends. Germline V gene sequence: CDR1 DFQATT, CDR2 SNEGSKA (reference sequence). This CDR3 has 8 amino acids. The CDR3 spells CSALGYTF. CDR3 coding DNA: TGCAGTGCCCTAGGCTACACCTTC.

This clonotype was seen at least ten times. The rearrangement uses TRBV18 and TRBJ1-3; no firm D call. The length of the CDR3 is 14 residues. Trimming took off 2 bases at V and 0 bases at J, with 5 bases between the two ends. Germline values: CDR1 KGHSH, CDR2 LQKENI. In DNA form, the CDR3 reads TGTGCCAGCTCACCAACGGTCTCTGGAAACACCATATATTTT. This gives the protein CASSPTVSGNTIYF.

V and J are TRBV2 and TRBJ2-1; TRBD1 is a possible D gene (7 bases). The CDR3 sequence is 14 residues long. Trimming left V 2 bases short and J 7 bases short, with 12 bases between. The V gene's germline CDR1 is SNHLY and CDR2 FYNNEI. CDR3 residues: CASSEQGGGNEQFF. CDR3 DNA sequence: TGTGCCAGCAGTGAACAGGGGGGCGGGAATGAGCAGTTCTTC.

V and J are TRBV20-1 and TRBJ2-1; 9 nucleotides line up with TRBD1. Germline loops: CDR1 DFQATT, CDR2 SNEGSKA (reference sequence). The J segment lost 8 bases and the V segment lost 0 bases, leaving 11 bases of the junction unmatched. The CDR3 extends over 16 amino acids. CDR3 in amino acids: CSARDLRTGDGYEQFF. CDR3 DNA: TGCAGTGCTAGAGATCTTAGGACAGGGGATGGCTATGAGCAGTTCTTC.

J is TRBJ2-1 and V is TRBV2; 9 bases line up with TRBD1. The length of the CDR3 is 17 residues. CDR1 SNHLY and CDR2 FYNNEI come from the germline V gene. V was clipped by 4 bases and J by 7 bases; unmatched bases: 14. This CDR3 is CASSVFTSGQGGNEQFF. The CDR3 coding sequence is TGTGCCAGCAGTGTATTTACATCGGGACAGGGAGGGAATGAGCAGTTCTTC.

The chain carries TRBV24-1 and TRBJ2-7; TRBD1 aligns across 8 bases. CDR1 and CDR2 from the germline V gene are KGHDR and SFDVKD. The CDR3 runs to 15 residues. After removal of 2 bases from V and 2 bases from J, the junction contained 4 bases not matched to a gene. CDR3 nucleotides: TGTGCCACCAGTGATTCCGACAGGGGAACCTACGAGCAGTACGTC. Protein sequence: CATSDSDRGTYEQYV.

The chain is built from TRBV20-1 and TRBJ1-4; D gene unclear. V lost 2 bases and J 6 bases, leaving 13 bases between the germline ends. The CDR3 is 14 amino acids. Germline-derived CDR1 and CDR2 are DFQATT and SNEGSKA (reference sequence). CDR3 nucleotide sequence: TGCAGTGCTAGATTTCGAAGGTCGGATGAAAAACTGTTTTTT. It specifies CSARFRRSDEKLFF.

This clonotype was observed many times. This chain connects TRBV6-5 to TRBJ2-3; possibly TRBD2 for D (6 bases). Germline CDR1 MNHEY, CDR2 SVGAGI. V was trimmed by 4 bases and J by 5 bases, leaving 19 bases between them. The CDR3 is 16 residues long. DNA for the CDR3: TGTGCCAGCAGTTTAGGACGCGCGGGGCTGGGAGATACGCAGTATTTT. Residues: CASSLGRAGLGDTQYF.

The table lists this clonotype with many counts. The gene calls are TRBV3-1 and TRBJ1-1; 8 bases match TRBD1. Per germline, CDR1 LGHDT and CDR2 YNNKEL (reference sequence). Trimming at V came to 2 bases and at J to 10 bases, leaving 9 bases not matched to a gene. This CDR3 has 14 residues. The CDR3 is CASSQYGTGSRAFF. For the CDR3, the DNA is TGTGCCAGCAGCCAATACGGGACAGGTTCTAGAGCTTTCTTT. The entire variable domain, with the rest obtained from reference TRBV3-1 and TRBJ1-1, is as follows: DTAVSQTPKYLVTQMGNDKSIKCEQNLGHDTMYWYKQDSKKFLKIMFSYNNKELIINETVPNRFSPKSPDKAHLNLHINSLELGDSAVYFCASSQYGTGSRAFFGQGTRLTVV.

This clonotype was counted at least ten times. This rearrangement joins TRBV4-2 to TRBJ2-1; 7 nucleotides match TRBD2. Germline CDR1 reads LGHNA; CDR2 reads YNFKEQ. Germline trimming cut 1 base from V and 4 bases from J; bases unmatched to any gene: 16. This CDR3 is 19 amino acids long. The CDR3 is CASSQGTGILAAGYNEQFF. In DNA, the CDR3 is TGTGCCAGCAGCCAAGGAACCGGGATCCTAGCGGCTGGATACAATGAGCAGTTCTTC.

The J gene is TRBJ2-1, the V gene TRBV7-9; 9 bases align to TRBD2. This CDR3 is built from 14 residues. Trimming at V came to 8 bases and at J to 4 bases, leaving 6 bases not matched to a gene. From germline, CDR1 is SEHNR and CDR2 FQNEAQ (reference sequence). This CDR3 reads CASERGDVYNEQFF. DNA of the CDR3: TGTGCCAGCGAGCGGGGGGACGTTTACAATGAGCAGTTCTTC.

The rearrangement joins TRBV6-1 to TRBJ1-1; no firm D call. The CDR3 extends over 14 amino acids. Germline assignment: CDR1 MNHNS and CDR2 SASEGT. V was cut by 6 bases and J by 8 bases, with 19 bases left in between. The CDR3 spells CASSPPQRVGEAFF. The CDR3, as DNA: TGTGCCAGCAGCCCCCCTCAGAGGGTTGGAGAAGCTTTCTTT.

This clonotype turned up a few times. The chain employs TRBV4-2 and TRBJ2-3; the D gene is possibly TRBD2 (7 bases). Looked up from germline, CDR1 is LGHNA and CDR2 is YNFKEQ. This CDR3 comprises 18 residues. Between the trimmed V and J ends, which lost 2 bases and 1 base, there was a span of 19 bases. This CDR3 reads CASSQRLPAGARTDTQYF. The CDR3 region has the DNA TGTGCCAGCAGCCAAAGGCTCCCGGCGGGGGCACGCACAGATACGCAGTATTTT.

This rearrangement joins TRBV3-1 to TRBJ2-6, with 9 bases matching TRBD1. The trim removed 2 bases at V and 3 bases at J, leaving 5 bases unmatched. There are 17 residues in the CDR3. Germline V gene sequence: CDR1 LGHDT, CDR2 YNNKEL (reference sequence). The CDR3 here is CASSQLQGAYGANVLTF. CDR3 in DNA: TGTGCCAGCAGCCAACTACAGGGGGCGTATGGGGCCAACGTCCTGACTTTC.

This clonotype came up many times. The J gene is TRBJ1-5, the V gene TRBV20-1; 9 nucleotides line up with TRBD1. V trimming: 0 bases; J trimming: 3 bases; junction bases outside the gene matches: 9. Germline values: CDR1 DFQATT, CDR2 SNEGSKA (reference sequence). The CDR3 is made up of 17 amino acids. The CDR3 DNA sequence: TGCAGTGCTAGAGATTTCCGGGACAGGGACCCCAATCAGCCCCAGCATTTT. Its translation: CSARDFRDRDPNQPQHF.

This clonotype was seen ten or more times. The chain links TRBV24-1 to TRBJ2-5; D not resolved. CDR1 is KGHDR, CDR2 SFDVKD, per germline. This CDR3 spans 13 amino acids. The V end lost 7 bases, the J end lost 0 bases, and 8 bases lay between the germline ends. DNA of the CDR3: TGTGCCACCAGCTCAGCTTACCAAGAGACCCAGTACTTC. Translated, it gives CATSSAYQETQYF.

This clonotype appeared once. The chain carries TRBV3-1 and TRBJ2-3; TRBD2 aligns across 12 bases. After removal of 5 bases from V and 2 bases from J, the junction contained 5 bases not matched to a gene. The germline V gene has CDR1 LGHDT and CDR2 YNNKEL (reference sequence). The CDR3 spans 16 residues. The CDR3: CASSSRLAGDTDTQYF. CDR3 DNA: TGTGCCAGCAGCTCACGACTAGCGGGGGACACAGATACGCAGTATTTT.

Many counts were recorded for this clonotype. The chain couples TRBV10-3 to TRBJ2-1; maybe TRBD1 (5 bases). V was trimmed by 4 bases and J by 6 bases, leaving 13 bases between them. The CDR3 totals 14 residues. Looked up from germline, CDR1 is ENHRY and CDR2 is SYGVKD. CDR3 DNA: TGTGCCATCAGTGCCGTTGGGGCCAGCAATGAGCAGTTCTTC. This codes for CAISAVGASNEQFF.

This clonotype was counted ten times or more. This sequence joins TRBV10-2 and TRBJ2-7; 9 bases are a match to TRBD2. This CDR3 region has 14 residues. Germline CDR1 is WSHSY and CDR2 is SAAADI. With V trimmed by 6 bases and J by 3 bases, 6 bases remained unmatched. CDR3 nucleotides: TGCGCCAGCAGGGGCAGCGGGGGGAACTACGAGCAGTACGTC. It yields the protein CASRGSGGNYEQYV.

In its sample, this clonotype was seen many times. The rearrangement uses TRBV7-8 and TRBJ2-7; 8 positions match TRBD2. Germline CDR1 and CDR2: SGHVS and FQNEAQ. The CDR3 contains 15 residues. V lost 4 bases and J lost 2; bases outside the gene matches: 7. CDR3 DNA sequence: TGTGCCAGCAGCTCGCCGACTAGCGCGACCTACGAGCAGTACTTC. Protein sequence: CASSSPTSATYEQYF.

The V gene is TRBV12-3 or TRBV12-4, the J gene TRBJ1-6; 9 nucleotides agree with TRBD1. CDR3 length equals 14 residues. V dropped 7 bases and J dropped 8; count of bases not matched to a gene: 6. The CDR3 here is CASKAQGAYSPLHF. CDR3 bases: TGTGCCAGCAAAGCACAGGGGGCATATTCACCCCTCCACTTT.

This clonotype was seen a handful of times. CDR3 in amino acids: CASSLSPLGYGYTF. The CDR3 DNA sequence: TGTGCCAGCAGCTTATCCCCCCTGGGCTATGGCTACACCTTC. V usage is TRBV7-2 and J usage is TRBJ1-2, with D hard to call. Deletions cut 2 bases from V and 4 bases from J, with 11 bases between. CDR3 length equals 14 residues. Germline CDR1 is SGHTA and CDR2 is FQGNSA.

This clonotype was seen only a few times. V is TRBV4-2 and J is TRBJ1-1; a possible D gene is TRBD1 (6 bases). The CDR3 spans 14 residues. Germline V lookup: CDR1 LGHNA, CDR2 YNFKEQ. Trimming left V 3 bases short and J 1 base short, with 9 bases between. The CDR3 sequence: CASSHVQGNTEAFF. CDR3 in DNA: TGTGCCAGCAGCCATGTACAGGGGAACACTGAAGCTTTCTTT.

In its sample, this clonotype was seen many times. The chain links TRBV20-1 to TRBJ1-6; no definite D call. The CDR3 contains 14 residues. V was clipped by 6 bases and J by 8 bases, with 17 bases between them. Germline values: CDR1 DFQATT, CDR2 SNEGSKA (reference sequence). The CDR3 sequence is CSADIWGEDSPLHF. CDR3 coding DNA: TGCAGTGCGGATATATGGGGAGAAGATTCACCCCTCCACTTT.

In its sample, this clonotype was seen many times. V and J are TRBV27 and TRBJ1-1; D is unclear. Germline CDR1 and CDR2: MNHEY and SMNVEV (reference sequence). The CDR3 has 13 amino acids. V lost 4 bases to trimming and J lost 3 bases, with 9 bases between them. CDR3 DNA: TGTGCCAGCAGTTATGATCCTGACACTGAAGCTTTCTTT. It translates to CASSYDPDTEAFF.